The 30 T cell receptor beta chains in this list originate from one sample, sequenced in a study of beta chain features in type 1 diabetes (dated by TCRdb to about 2018). Library prep was done by the immunoSEQ multiplex PCR assay. All of the isolated RNA was reverse transcribed with the High Capacity cDNA Reverse Transcription Kit, so expressed TCRB transcripts were sequenced. TCRdb took over this immuneACCESS table, retaining in-frame rearrangements with V and J assigned. Such tables are incomplete; in checked studies, under half of the missing clones stem from an unresolved V gene, and the remainder is unexplained. The table for this sample lists around 250,000 clones; approximately 13% of them were counted only once. 0.019% of the sample goes to the ten largest clones. The full study reports these points: In all four CD4+ subsets, TCRB CDR3 length was moderately but significantly shorter in type 1 diabetes patients.

Antigens for these TCRs are unknown. Specimen: naive CD4+ T cells from blood. This sample's cell subset or site label indicates: true naive CD4+ T cells. All receptors come from a man under 40 with type 1 diabetes.

The chain couples TRBV5-1 to TRBJ2-3, with unresolved D. The CDR3 length is 15 residues. The germline V and J ends were trimmed by 3 bases and 1 base, with 12 bases remaining between them. In germline, CDR1 is SGHRS, CDR2 YFSETQ. CDR3 sequence: CASSSPGPRTDTQYF. The CDR3 bases are TGCGCCAGCAGCTCTCCCGGTCCTCGCACAGATACGCAGTATTTT.

In its sample, this clone was seen a few times. V gene TRBV6-1 combines with J gene TRBJ2-7; D not certain. The CDR3 is made up of 13 amino acids. V lost 2 bases and J lost 1, with 6 bases in between. Germline V lookup: CDR1 MNHNS, CDR2 SASEGT. The CDR3 sequence is CASSESGSYEQYF. CDR3 in DNA: TGTGCCAGCAGTGAATCAGGTTCCTACGAGCAGTACTTC.

This clone has just a few counts. The chain uses TRBV18 and TRBJ2-7; D might be TRBD1 (6 bases). The CDR3 runs to 14 residues. Germline V gene sequence: CDR1 KGHSH, CDR2 LQKENI. The V and J ends lost 5 bases and 1 base respectively, with 12 bases between them. The CDR3 region has the DNA TGTGCCAGCTCAAGGACAGCACCGTCCTACGAGCAGTACTTC. Encoded protein: CASSRTAPSYEQYF.

This clone appeared a few times. The chain couples TRBV6-5 to TRBJ2-2; 10 nucleotides align to TRBD1. This CDR3 has 15 residues. After removal of 6 bases from V and 2 bases from J, the junction contained 3 bases not matched to a gene. Germline V gene data show CDR1 as MNHEY and CDR2 as SVGAGI. CDR3 sequence (DNA): TGTGCCAGCAGCCGACAGGGGGCAAACACCGGGGAGCTGTTTTTT. Translating it yields CASSRQGANTGELFF.

The V call is TRBV12-5, the J call TRBJ1-5; D is ambiguous. CDR1 and CDR2 (germline): LGHNT, FRNRAP. V lost 6 bases and J lost 8, with 11 bases in between. The CDR3 spans 12 residues. The CDR3 DNA reads TGTGCTAGTGGCTCTCCCTTAAAGCCCCAGCATTTT. Residues: CASGSPLKPQHF.

The CDR3 DNA reads as TGTGCCAGCAGCACCGGGACAGGGGTTTACACTGAAGCTTTCTTT. This gives the protein CASSTGTGVYTEAFF. This chain joins TRBV7-9 and TRBJ1-1; 10 bases align to TRBD1. CDR1 is SEHNR and CDR2 is FQNEAQ in the germline V gene (reference sequence). The CDR3 has 15 amino acids. The J segment lost 3 bases and the V segment lost 5 bases, leaving 6 bases of the junction unmatched.

The V and J genes are TRBV9 and TRBJ2-7; 8 nucleotides align to TRBD1. The CDR3 has 14 amino acids. V was clipped by 4 bases and J by 4 bases; unmatched bases: 7. Per germline, CDR1 SGDLS and CDR2 YYNGEE. The CDR3 loop reads CASSLRGQAYEQYF. The CDR3 nucleotides read TGTGCCAGCAGCCTTCGGGGACAGGCGTACGAGCAGTACTTC.

The chain links TRBV18 to TRBJ2-7; the match to TRBD2 covers 7 bases. Germline V gene sequence: CDR1 KGHSH, CDR2 LQKENI. CDR3 length: 16 residues. J gave up 2 bases and V 0 bases, and 7 bases lay outside the gene matches. The chain's CDR3 is CASSPPRGAGPYEQYF. The CDR3 nucleotides read TGTGCCAGCTCACCACCGAGGGGAGCGGGGCCCTACGAGCAGTACTTC.

This clone appeared a few times. The chain uses TRBV5-1 and TRBJ2-7, with 8 bases that match TRBD1. Unmatched junction bases numbered 12, after V lost 4 bases and J lost 3 bases. This CDR3 contains 16 residues. The germline gives CDR1 SGHRS, CDR2 YFSETQ. The CDR3 nucleotides are TGCGCCAGCAGCCACGACAGGGGCGGTACGAACTACGAGCAGTACTTC. Its protein is CASSHDRGGTNYEQYF.

In its sample, this clone was seen a few times. This rearrangement joins TRBV12-5 to TRBJ2-1; 9 bases match TRBD1. The CDR3 spans 17 residues. Trimming removed 0 bases from V and 8 bases from J; junction bases left unmatched: 11. Looked up from germline, CDR1 is LGHNT and CDR2 is FRNRAP. The CDR3 protein is CASGLVGTGPPWDEQFF. The CDR3 nucleotides are TGTGCTAGTGGTTTGGTAGGGACAGGGCCCCCTTGGGATGAGCAGTTCTTC.

This clone was seen more than once but under ten times. This chain uses TRBV29-1 with TRBJ1-4; unclear D gene. Trimming removed 7 bases at V and 8 bases at J, with 14 bases between. CDR1 and CDR2 (germline): SQVTM, ANQGSEA. The CDR3 has 12 residues. CDR3 region: CSGGSGGEKLFF. CDR3 bases: TGCAGCGGTGGGTCCGGAGGGGAAAAACTGTTTTTT.

This clone was counted only a few times. The V call is TRBV30, the J call TRBJ1-1; a weak D match, TRBD1 (5 bases). CDR3 length equals 11 residues. Germline lookup yields CDR1 GTSNPN and CDR2 SVGIG (reference sequence). Between the trimmed V and J ends, which lost 7 bases and 7 bases, there was a span of 13 bases. The CDR3 DNA sequence: TGTGCCTCAACTGACAGCTTTGAAGCTTTCTTT. It codes for CASTDSFEAFF.

This clone was seen more than once but under ten times. The V and J genes are TRBV10-3 and TRBJ1-1, with no clear D. Germline V lookup: CDR1 ENHRY, CDR2 SYGVKD. CDR3 length: 11 amino acids. Trimming pared 5 bases from V and 5 bases from J, leaving 6 bases between. The CDR3 DNA follows: TGTGCCATCAGTACGGGAACTGAAGCTTTCTTT. Amino acid sequence: CAISTGTEAFF.

This clone was seen only a few times. The chain recombines TRBV29-1 with TRBJ2-7; D uncertain. The V and J ends lost 5 bases and 5 bases respectively, with 16 bases between them. Germline CDR1 and CDR2: SQVTM and ANQGSEA. The CDR3 sequence is 13 residues long. CDR3 in amino acids: CSVSTLQSDEQYF. CDR3 coding DNA: TGCAGCGTTTCGACCCTTCAAAGCGACGAGCAGTACTTC.

This clone showed up just a few times. Written as DNA, the CDR3 is TGTGCCAGCAGCTCCCGGGACAGGGGCACAGATACGCAGTATTTT. It is translated as CASSSRDRGTDTQYF. V usage is TRBV7-6 and J usage is TRBJ2-3, with TRBD1 matching 9 bases. CDR1 SGHVS and CDR2 FNYEAQ come from the germline V gene. J lost 1 base, V lost 4 bases, and 3 bases had no gene match. The CDR3 has 15 residues.

The V call is TRBV7-9, the J call TRBJ2-7; D gene ambiguous. V was cut by 1 base and J by 6 bases, with 10 bases left in between. The CDR3 extends over 13 amino acids. Germline V CDR1 and CDR2: SEHNR, FQNEAQ (reference sequence). CDR3 DNA: TGTGCCAGCAGCTTAGGCGTCACGGGCGAGCAGTACTTC. This sequence encodes CASSLGVTGEQYF.

This clone has more than one count but fewer than ten. The chain combines TRBV14 with TRBJ2-7; TRBD1 matches 8 bases. The CDR3 is made up of 15 amino acids. CDR1 is SGHDN and CDR2 is FVKESK in the germline V gene. Trimming at V came to 1 base and at J to 9 bases, leaving 11 bases not matched to a gene. This CDR3 reads CASSQVGTGTLGQYF. The CDR3 DNA sequence: TGTGCCAGCAGCCAAGTTGGGACAGGTACCCTAGGGCAGTACTTC.

This clone occurred a few times. The chain combines TRBV6-6 with TRBJ1-5, with D perhaps matching TRBD1 (6 bases). The CDR3 spans 16 residues. V was cut by 2 bases and J by 0 bases, with 11 bases left in between. Germline V gene data show CDR1 as MNHNY and CDR2 as SVGAGI (reference sequence). The CDR3 sequence: CASSYTGSYSNQPQHF. CDR3 nucleotides: TGTGCCAGCAGTTACACAGGGTCTTATAGCAATCAGCCCCAGCATTTT.

The V call is TRBV18, the J call TRBJ2-3; 10 bases are shared with TRBD1. CDR1 and CDR2 from the germline V gene are KGHSH and LQKENI. After removal of 4 bases from V and 5 bases from J, the junction contained 3 bases not matched to a gene. The CDR3 is 14 amino acids. The CDR3 sequence: CASSRGTGEDTQYF. The CDR3, as DNA: TGTGCCAGCTCACGCGGGACAGGGGAAGATACGCAGTATTTT. The entire variable domain, with the rest obtained from reference TRBV18 and TRBJ2-3, is as follows: NAGVMQNPRHLVRRRGQEARLRCSPMKGHSHVYWYRQLPEEGLKFMVYLQKENIIDESGMPKERFSAEFPKEGPSILRIQQVVRGDSAAYFCASSRGTGEDTQYFGPGTRLTVL.

This clone was seen only a few times. The rearrangement uses TRBV5-1 and TRBJ1-2; the D gene is possibly TRBD1 (5 bases). Germline lookup yields CDR1 SGHRS and CDR2 YFSETQ. V was clipped by 3 bases and J by 3 bases, with 12 bases between them. The CDR3 loop spans 14 amino acids. The CDR3 nucleotides are TGCGCCAGCAGCTCCGCGGGGGTCGACTATGGCTACACCTTC. This encodes CASSSAGVDYGYTF.

This clone was detected only a few times. This chain joins TRBV7-8 and TRBJ2-7, with D tentatively TRBD1 (6 bases). Germline values: CDR1 SGHVS, CDR2 FQNEAQ. The length of the CDR3 is 14 residues. Trimming took off 3 bases at V and 5 bases at J, with 14 bases between the two ends. CDR3 in DNA: TGTGCCAGCAGCTTTGCAGGGGCTATCGACGAGCAGTACTTC. This translates into CASSFAGAIDEQYF.

This clone has only a few counts. The chain recombines TRBV30 with TRBJ2-7; weak D call: TRBD2 (5 bases). This CDR3 contains 12 residues. Germline V CDR1 and CDR2: GTSNPN, SVGIG (reference sequence). V was pared by 2 bases and J by 1 base, with 6 bases between. The CDR3: CAWSPGSYEQYF. DNA of the CDR3: TGTGCCTGGAGTCCGGGGTCCTACGAGCAGTACTTC.

This chain connects TRBV19 to TRBJ1-5, with 7 bases identical to TRBD1. Germline V gene data show CDR1 as LNHDA and CDR2 as SQIVND (reference sequence). Losses at the gene ends were 8 bases for V and 2 bases for J; bases not matched to a gene: 6. The CDR3 contains 14 residues. The CDR3 DNA follows: TGTGCCAGTGGAGAGGGGGCAGGCAATCAGCCCCAGCATTTT. Its translation is CASGEGAGNQPQHF.

This clone was observed at least ten times. Sequence at one end of the junction differs from germline and may be a read error. V gene TRBV15 combines with J gene TRBJ2-5; D perhaps matches TRBD2 (6 bases). This CDR3 comprises 16 residues. Germline-derived CDR1 and CDR2 are LNHNV and YYDKDF (reference sequence). CDR3 amino acids: CATSREQGLVQETQYF. CDR3 in DNA: TGTGCCACCAGCCGAGAGCAGGGACTGGTACAAGAGACCCAGTACTTC.

There are a few counts of this clone. The genes are TRBV5-1 and TRBJ2-3; 9 bases are a match to TRBD2. The CDR3 is 16 amino acids. The junction had 2 bases not matched to a gene; V was cut back by 0 bases and J by 0 bases. CDR1 is SGHRS, CDR2 YFSETQ, per germline. For the CDR3, the DNA is TGCGCCAGCAGCTTGGCTAGCGGGACGAGCACAGATACGCAGTATTTT. Its protein product is CASSLASGTSTDTQYF.

This clone was observed a handful of times. This chain connects TRBV5-4 to TRBJ2-3; 9 bases fit TRBD2. The germline V gene has CDR1 SGHNT and CDR2 YYREEE (reference sequence). This CDR3 comprises 16 residues. V lost 1 base to trimming and J lost 2 bases; unmatched junction nucleotides: 5. The CDR3, as DNA: TGTGCCAGCAGCTTGAGAGCGGGAGGACTCACAGATACGCAGTATTTT. Translated, it gives CASSLRAGGLTDTQYF. Drawing the rest from reference TRBV5-4 and TRBJ2-3, the complete variable domain is ETGVTQSPTHLIKTRGQQVTLRCSSQSGHNTVSWYQQALGQGPQFIFQYYREEENGRGNFPPRFSGLQFPNYSSELNVNALELDDSALYLCASSLRAGGLTDTQYFGPGTRLTVL.

The chain uses TRBV18 and TRBJ1-2, with D uncertain. V shed 3 bases and J shed 3 bases, with 8 bases lying between them. CDR3 length equals 13 residues. Germline V gives CDR1 KGHSH, CDR2 LQKENI. In DNA form, the CDR3 reads TGTGCCAGCTCACCTGGACTATACTATGGCTACACCTTC. Amino acids: CASSPGLYYGYTF. Combining the CDR3 with reference TRBV18 and TRBJ1-2 gives the whole variable domain NAGVMQNPRHLVRRRGQEARLRCSPMKGHSHVYWYRQLPEEGLKFMVYLQKENIIDESGMPKERFSAEFPKEGPSILRIQQVVRGDSAAYFCASSPGLYYGYTFGSGTRLTVV.

The V and J genes are TRBV7-8 and TRBJ2-7; D ambiguous. The CDR3 has 12 residues. The germline CDR1 and CDR2 sequences are SGHVS and FQNEAQ. V shed 5 bases and J shed 0 bases, with 5 bases lying between them. The CDR3 nucleotides read TGTGCCAGCAGCCCCTACTCCTACGAGCAGTACTTC. Residues: CASSPYSYEQYF.

This clone was picked up a small number of times. The V call is TRBV11-2, the J call TRBJ2-3, with TRBD1 identical over 8 bases. Per the germline V gene, CDR1 is SGHAT and CDR2 is FQNNGV. The V and J ends lost 5 bases and 1 base, in that order; junction bases with no gene match: 2. CDR3 length: 14 residues. In nucleotides, the CDR3 is TGTGCCAGCAGCCCGACAGGGGGCACAGATACGCAGTATTTT. This codes for CASSPTGGTDTQYF.

This clone has a handful of counts. The rearrangement joins TRBV6-5 to TRBJ2-7, with D perhaps TRBD1 (5 bases). V dropped 5 bases and J dropped 5 bases, with 10 bases sitting between them. This CDR3 is 12 amino acids long. In germline, CDR1 is MNHEY, CDR2 SVGAGI. The CDR3 region has the DNA TGTGCCAGCAGTCGGACACGCGACGAGCAGTACTTC. Amino acids: CASSRTRDEQYF.